This T cell receptor beta chain was sequenced during a study of OX40 agonist ivuxolimab in advanced cancers. Looking at the study overall: Every 2 weeks, ivuxolimab was infused into the patients intravenously at between 0.01 and 10 mg/kg. Two patients with cutaneous melanoma and one with hepatocellular carcinoma, three in total, showed partial responses.

Assay: immunoSEQ multiplex PCR; the TCRdb copy retains only in-frame clones and omits some. The sample includes 50,000 to 70,000 clones, approximately 90% of them seen just once. The germline CDR1 and CDR2 sequences are MNHNY and SVGAGI (reference sequence). This CDR3 has 14 amino acids. V gave up 4 bases and J gave up 7 bases, with 11 bases separating them. The sample here was CD4+ or CD8+ T cells sorted from blood, taken in a trial of the OX40 agonist ivuxolimab. The rearrangement joins TRBV6-6 to TRBJ1-6; TRBD1 is a possible D gene (5 bases). The TCR sequence derives from an adult with an advanced solid tumor such as melanoma, head and neck, liver or kidney cancer. CDR3 sequence (DNA): TGTGCCAGCAGTTCCGGGACGGAAAATTCACCCCTCCACTTT. Encoded protein: CASSSGTENSPLHF.